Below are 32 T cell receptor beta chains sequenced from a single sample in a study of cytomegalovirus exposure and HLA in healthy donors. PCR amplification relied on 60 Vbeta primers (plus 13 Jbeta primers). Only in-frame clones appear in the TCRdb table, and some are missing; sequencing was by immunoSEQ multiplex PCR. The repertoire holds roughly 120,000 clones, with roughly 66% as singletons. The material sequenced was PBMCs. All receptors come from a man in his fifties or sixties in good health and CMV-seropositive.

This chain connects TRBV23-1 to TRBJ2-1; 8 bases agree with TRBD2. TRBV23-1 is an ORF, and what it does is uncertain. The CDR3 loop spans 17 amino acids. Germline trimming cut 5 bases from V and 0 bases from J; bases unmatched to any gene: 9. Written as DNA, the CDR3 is TGCGCCAGCAGTACACAGCCGAGCGGGGGCTCCTACAATGAGCAGTTCTTC. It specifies CASSTQPSGGSYNEQFF.

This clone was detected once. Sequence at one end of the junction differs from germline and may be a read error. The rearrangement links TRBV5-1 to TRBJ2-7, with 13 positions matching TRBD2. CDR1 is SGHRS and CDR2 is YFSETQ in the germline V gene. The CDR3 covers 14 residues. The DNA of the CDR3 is TGCGCCAGCAGCCTGACTAGCGGGGGGTACGAGCGGTACTTC. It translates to CASSLTSGGYERYF.

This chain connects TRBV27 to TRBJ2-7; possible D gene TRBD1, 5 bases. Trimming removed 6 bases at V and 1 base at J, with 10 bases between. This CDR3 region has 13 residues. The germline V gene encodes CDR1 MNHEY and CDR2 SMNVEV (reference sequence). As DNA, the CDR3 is TGTGCCAGCAGAGTAGACAGTTCCTACGAGCAGTACTTC. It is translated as CASRVDSSYEQYF.

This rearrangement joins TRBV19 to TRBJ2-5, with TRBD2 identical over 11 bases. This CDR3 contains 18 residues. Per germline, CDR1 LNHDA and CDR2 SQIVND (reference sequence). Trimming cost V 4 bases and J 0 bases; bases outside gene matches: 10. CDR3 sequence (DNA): TGTGCCAGTAGTAAAGGTACTAGCGGGGGAACGTACCAAGAGACCCAGTACTTC. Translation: CASSKGTSGGTYQETQYF.

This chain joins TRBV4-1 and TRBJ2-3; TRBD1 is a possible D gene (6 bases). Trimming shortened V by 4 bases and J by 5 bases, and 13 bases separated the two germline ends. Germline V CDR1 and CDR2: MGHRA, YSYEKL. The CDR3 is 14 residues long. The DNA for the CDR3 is TGCGCCAGCAGCCTCCTGACAGGAGGAGATACGCAGTATTTT. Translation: CASSLLTGGDTQYF.

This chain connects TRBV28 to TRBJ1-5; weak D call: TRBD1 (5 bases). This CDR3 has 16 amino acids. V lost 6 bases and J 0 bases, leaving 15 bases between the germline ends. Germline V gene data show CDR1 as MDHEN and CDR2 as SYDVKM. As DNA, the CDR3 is TGTGCCAGCAGACCCAGGGATTTGGTTAGCAATCAGCCCCAGCATTTT. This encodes CASRPRDLVSNQPQHF.

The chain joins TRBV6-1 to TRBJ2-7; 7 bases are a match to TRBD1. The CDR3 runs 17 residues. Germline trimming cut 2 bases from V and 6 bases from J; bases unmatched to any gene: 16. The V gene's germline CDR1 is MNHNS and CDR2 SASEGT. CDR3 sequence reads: CASSEYSGTEIGGEQYF. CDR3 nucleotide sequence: TGTGCCAGCAGTGAATATTCCGGGACAGAGATTGGGGGCGAGCAGTACTTC.

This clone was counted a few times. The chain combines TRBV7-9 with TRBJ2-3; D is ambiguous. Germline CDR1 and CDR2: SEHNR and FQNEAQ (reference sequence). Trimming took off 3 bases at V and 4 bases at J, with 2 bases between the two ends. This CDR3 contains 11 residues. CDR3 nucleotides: TGTGCCAGCAGCTTCTCAGATACGCAGTATTTT. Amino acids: CASSFSDTQYF.

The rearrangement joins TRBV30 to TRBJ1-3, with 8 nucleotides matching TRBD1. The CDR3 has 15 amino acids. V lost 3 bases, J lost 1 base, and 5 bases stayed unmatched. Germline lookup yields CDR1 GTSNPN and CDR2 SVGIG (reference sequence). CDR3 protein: CAWRPRTGSGNTIYF. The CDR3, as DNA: TGTGCCTGGAGACCCAGGACAGGGTCTGGAAACACCATATATTTT.

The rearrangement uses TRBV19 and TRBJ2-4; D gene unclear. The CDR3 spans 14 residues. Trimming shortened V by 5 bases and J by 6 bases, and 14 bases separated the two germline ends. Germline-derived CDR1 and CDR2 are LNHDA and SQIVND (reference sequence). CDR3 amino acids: CASSSGRSGNIQYF. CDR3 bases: TGTGCCAGTAGTTCTGGTCGATCGGGAAACATTCAGTACTTC. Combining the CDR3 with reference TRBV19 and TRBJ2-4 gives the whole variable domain DGGITQSPKYLFRKEGQNVTLSCEQNLNHDAMYWYRQDPGQGLRLIYYSQIVNDFQKGDIAEGYSVSREKKESFPLTVTSAQKNPTAFYLCASSSGRSGNIQYFGAGTRLSVL.

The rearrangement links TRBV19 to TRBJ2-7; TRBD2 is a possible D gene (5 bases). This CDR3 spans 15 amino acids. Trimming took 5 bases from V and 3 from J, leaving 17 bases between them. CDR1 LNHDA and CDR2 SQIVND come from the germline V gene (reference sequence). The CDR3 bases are TGTGCCAGTAGTTCCTCGGCGGGTTCCCTCTACGAGCAGTACTTC. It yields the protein CASSSSAGSLYEQYF.

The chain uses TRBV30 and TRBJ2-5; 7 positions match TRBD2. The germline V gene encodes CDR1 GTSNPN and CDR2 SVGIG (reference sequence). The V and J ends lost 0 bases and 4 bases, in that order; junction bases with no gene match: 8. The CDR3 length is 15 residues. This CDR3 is CAWSVLGGGIETQYF. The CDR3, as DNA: TGTGCCTGGAGTGTATTGGGGGGGGGTATAGAGACCCAGTACTTC.

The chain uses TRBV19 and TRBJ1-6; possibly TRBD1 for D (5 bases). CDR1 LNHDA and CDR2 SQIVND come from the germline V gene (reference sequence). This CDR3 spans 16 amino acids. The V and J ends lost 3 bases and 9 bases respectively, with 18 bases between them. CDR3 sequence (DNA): TGTGCCAGTAGTATGGCGTGGGAAAGGGGAACTTCACCCCTCCACTTT. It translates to CASSMAWERGTSPLHF.

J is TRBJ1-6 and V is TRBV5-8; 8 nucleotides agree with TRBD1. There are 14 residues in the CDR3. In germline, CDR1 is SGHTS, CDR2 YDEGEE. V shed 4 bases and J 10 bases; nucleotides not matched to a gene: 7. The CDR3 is CASSKGTGQSPLHF. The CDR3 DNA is TGTGCCAGCAGCAAAGGGACAGGACAATCACCCCTCCACTTT.

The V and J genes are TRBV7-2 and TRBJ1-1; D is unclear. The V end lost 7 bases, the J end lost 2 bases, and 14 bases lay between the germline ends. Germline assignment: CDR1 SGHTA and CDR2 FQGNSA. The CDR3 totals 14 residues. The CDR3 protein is CASIKSRGNTEAFF. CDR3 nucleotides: TGTGCCAGCATCAAATCTCGGGGAAACACTGAAGCTTTCTTT.

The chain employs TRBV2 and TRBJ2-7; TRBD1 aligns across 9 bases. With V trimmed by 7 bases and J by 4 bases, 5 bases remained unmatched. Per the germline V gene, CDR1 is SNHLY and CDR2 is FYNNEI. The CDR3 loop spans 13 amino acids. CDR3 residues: CASNRDREYEQYF. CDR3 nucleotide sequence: TGTGCCAGCAACCGGGACAGGGAATACGAGCAGTACTTC.

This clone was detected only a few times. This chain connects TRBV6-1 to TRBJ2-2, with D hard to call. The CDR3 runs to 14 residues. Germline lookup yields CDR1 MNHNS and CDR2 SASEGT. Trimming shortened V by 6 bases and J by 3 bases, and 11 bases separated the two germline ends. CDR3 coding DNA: TGTGCCAGCAGCCCCCTACAGTACACCGGGGAGCTGTTTTTT. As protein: CASSPLQYTGELFF.

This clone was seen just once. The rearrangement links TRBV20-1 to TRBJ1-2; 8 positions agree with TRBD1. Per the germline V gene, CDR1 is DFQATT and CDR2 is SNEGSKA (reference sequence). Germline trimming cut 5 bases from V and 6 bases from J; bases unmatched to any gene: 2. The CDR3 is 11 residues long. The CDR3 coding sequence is TGCAGTGCTCAGACAGGGGATGGCTACACCTTC. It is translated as CSAQTGDGYTF.

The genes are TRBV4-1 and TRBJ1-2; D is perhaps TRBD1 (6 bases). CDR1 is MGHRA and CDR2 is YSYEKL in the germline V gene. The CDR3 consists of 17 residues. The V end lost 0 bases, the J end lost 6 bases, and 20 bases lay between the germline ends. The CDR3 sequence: CASSQDTRRGLGDGYTF. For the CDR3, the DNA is TGCGCCAGCAGCCAAGATACCCGCAGGGGCCTAGGGGATGGCTACACCTTC.

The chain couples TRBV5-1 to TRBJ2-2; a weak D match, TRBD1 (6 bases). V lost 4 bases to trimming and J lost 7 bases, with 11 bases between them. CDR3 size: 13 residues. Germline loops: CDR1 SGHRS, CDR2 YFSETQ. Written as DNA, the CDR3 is TGCGCCAGCAGCCCGGACAGTCTCGGGGAGCTGTTTTTT. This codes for CASSPDSLGELFF. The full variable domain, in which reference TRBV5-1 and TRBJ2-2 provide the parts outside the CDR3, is KAGVTQTPRYLIKTRGQQVTLSCSPISGHRSVSWYQQTPGQGLQFLFEYFSETQRNKGNFPGRFSGRQFSNSRSEMNVSTLELGDSALYLCASSPDSLGELFFGEGSRLTVL.

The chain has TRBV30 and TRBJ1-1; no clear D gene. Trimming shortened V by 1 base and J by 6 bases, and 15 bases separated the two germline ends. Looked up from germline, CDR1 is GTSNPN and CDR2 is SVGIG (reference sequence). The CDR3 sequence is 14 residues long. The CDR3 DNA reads TGTGCCTGGAGTGCCCATACGGGGATGGCTGAAGCTTTCTTT. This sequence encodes CAWSAHTGMAEAFF.

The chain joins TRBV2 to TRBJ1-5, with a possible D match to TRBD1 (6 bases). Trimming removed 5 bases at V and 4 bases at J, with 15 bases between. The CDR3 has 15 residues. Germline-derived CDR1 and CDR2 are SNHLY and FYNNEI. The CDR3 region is CASSSGQTENQPQHF. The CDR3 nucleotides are TGTGCCAGCAGTAGCGGACAGACGGAGAATCAGCCCCAGCATTTT.

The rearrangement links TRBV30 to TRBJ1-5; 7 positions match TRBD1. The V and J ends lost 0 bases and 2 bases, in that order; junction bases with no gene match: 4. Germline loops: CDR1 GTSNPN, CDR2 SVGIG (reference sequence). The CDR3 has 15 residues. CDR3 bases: TGTGCCTGGAGTGTCGACAGGGTTGGCAATCAGCCCCAGCATTTT. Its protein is CAWSVDRVGNQPQHF.

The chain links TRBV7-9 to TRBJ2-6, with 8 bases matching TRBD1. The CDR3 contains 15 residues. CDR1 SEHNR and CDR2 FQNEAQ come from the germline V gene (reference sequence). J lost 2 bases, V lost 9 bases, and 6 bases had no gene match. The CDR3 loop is CASDRGLTGANVLTF. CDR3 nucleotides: TGTGCCAGTGACAGGGGTTTAACTGGGGCCAACGTCCTGACTTTC.

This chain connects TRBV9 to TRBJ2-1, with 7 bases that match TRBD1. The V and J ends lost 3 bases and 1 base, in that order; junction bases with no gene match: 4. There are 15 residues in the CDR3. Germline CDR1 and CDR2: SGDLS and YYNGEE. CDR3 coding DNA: TGTGCCAGCAGCGCCGGGACAGCTTCCTACAATGAGCAGTTCTTC. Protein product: CASSAGTASYNEQFF. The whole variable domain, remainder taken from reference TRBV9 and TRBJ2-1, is DSGVTQTPKHLITATGQRVTLRCSPRSGDLSVYWYQQSLDQGLQFLIQYYNGEERAKGNILERFSAQQFPDLHSELNLSSLELGDSALYFCASSAGTASYNEQFFGPGTRLTVL.

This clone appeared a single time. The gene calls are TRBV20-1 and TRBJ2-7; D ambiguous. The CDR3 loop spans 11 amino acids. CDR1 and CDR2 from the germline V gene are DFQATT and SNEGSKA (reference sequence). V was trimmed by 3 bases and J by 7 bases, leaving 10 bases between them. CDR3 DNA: TGCAGTGCTAGTGTGGCTTGGGAGCAGTACTTC. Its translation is CSASVAWEQYF.

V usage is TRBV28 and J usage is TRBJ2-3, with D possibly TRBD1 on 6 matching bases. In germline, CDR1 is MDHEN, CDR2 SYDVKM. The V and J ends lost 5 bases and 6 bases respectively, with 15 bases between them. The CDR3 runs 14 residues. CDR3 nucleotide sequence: TGTGCCAGCAGTCGACTGGGGGCGCGCGATACGCAGTATTTT. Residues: CASSRLGARDTQYF.

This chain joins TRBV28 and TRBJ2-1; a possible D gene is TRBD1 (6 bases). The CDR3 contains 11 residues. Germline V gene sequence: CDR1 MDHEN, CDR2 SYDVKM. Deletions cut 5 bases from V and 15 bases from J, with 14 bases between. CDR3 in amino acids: CASSGNRERFF. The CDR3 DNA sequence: TGTGCCAGCAGTGGCAACAGGGAGAGGTTCTTC. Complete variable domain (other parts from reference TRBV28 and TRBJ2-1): DVKVTQSSRYLVKRTGEKVFLECVQDMDHENMFWYRQDPGLGLRLIYFSYDVKMKEKGDIPEGYSVSREKKERFSLILESASTNQTSMYLCASSGNRERFFGPGTRLTVL.

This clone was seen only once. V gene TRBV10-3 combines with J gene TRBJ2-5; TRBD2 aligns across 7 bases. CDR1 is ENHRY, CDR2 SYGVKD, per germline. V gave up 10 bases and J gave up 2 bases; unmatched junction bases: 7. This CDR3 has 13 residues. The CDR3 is CATARGEQETQYF. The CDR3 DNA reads TGTGCCACCGCCCGGGGGGAGCAAGAGACCCAGTACTTC.

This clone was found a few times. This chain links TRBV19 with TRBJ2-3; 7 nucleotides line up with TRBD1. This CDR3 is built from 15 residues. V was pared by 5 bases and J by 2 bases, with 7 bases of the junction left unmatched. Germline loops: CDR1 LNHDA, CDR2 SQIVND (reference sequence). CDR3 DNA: TGTGCCAGTAGTCTAGGGGGCACACTCACAGATACGCAGTATTTT. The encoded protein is CASSLGGTLTDTQYF.

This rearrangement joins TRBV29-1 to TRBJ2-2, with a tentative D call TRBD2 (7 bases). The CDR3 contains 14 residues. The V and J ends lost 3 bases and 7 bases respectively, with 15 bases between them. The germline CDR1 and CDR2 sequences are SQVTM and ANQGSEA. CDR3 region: CSVDVQGGIGELFF. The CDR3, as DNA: TGCAGCGTTGACGTACAGGGAGGGATCGGGGAGCTGTTTTTT.

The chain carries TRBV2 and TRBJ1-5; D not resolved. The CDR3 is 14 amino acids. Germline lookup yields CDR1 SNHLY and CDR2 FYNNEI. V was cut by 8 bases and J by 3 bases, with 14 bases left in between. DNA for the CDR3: TGTGCCAGCGGATTGAGGCCTCACAATCAGCCCCAGCATTTT. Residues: CASGLRPHNQPQHF.